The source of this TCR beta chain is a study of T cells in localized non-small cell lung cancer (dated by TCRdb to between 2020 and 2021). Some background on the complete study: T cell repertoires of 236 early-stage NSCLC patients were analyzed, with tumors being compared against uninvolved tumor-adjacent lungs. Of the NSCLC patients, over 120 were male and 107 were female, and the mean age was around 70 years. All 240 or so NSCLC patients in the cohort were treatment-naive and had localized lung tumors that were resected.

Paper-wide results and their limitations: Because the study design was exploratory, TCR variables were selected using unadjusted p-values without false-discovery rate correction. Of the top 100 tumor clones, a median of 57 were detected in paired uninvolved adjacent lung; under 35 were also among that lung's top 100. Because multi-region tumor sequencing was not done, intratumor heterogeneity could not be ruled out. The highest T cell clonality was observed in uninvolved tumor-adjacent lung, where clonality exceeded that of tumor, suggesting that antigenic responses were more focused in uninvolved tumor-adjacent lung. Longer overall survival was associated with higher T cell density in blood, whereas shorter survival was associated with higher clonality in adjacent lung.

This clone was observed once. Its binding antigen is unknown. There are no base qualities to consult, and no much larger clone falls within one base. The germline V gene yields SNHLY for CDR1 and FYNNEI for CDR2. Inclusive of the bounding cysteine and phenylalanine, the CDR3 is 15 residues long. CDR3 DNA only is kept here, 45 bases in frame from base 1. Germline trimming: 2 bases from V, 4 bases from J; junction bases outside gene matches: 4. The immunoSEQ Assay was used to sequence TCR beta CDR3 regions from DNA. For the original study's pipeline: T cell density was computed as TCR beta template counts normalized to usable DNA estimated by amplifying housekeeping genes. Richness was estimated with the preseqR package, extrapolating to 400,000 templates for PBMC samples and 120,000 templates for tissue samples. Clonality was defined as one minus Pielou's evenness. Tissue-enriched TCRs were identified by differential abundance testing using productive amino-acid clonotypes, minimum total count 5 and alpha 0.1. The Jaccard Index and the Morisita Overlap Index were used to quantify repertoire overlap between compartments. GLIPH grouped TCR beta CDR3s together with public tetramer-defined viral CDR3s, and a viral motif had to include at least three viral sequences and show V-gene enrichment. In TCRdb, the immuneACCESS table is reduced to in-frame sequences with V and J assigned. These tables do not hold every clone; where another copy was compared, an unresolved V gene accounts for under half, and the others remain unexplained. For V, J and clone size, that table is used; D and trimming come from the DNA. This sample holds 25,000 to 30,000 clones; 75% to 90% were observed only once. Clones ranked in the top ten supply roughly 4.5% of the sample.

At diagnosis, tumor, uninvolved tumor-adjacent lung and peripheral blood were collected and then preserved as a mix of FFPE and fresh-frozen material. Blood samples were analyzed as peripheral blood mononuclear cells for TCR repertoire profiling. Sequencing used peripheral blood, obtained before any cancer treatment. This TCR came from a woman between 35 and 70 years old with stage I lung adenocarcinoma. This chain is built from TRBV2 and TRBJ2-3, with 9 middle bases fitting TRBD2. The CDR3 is CASSETRGGPDTQYF. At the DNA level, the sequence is TGTGCCAGCAGTGAAACGCGGGGGGGCCCAGATACGCAGTATTTT.